The 8 T cell receptor beta chains listed next were all sequenced from one sample in a study of cytotoxic CD8 clonotypes in ibrutinib-treated CLL. Measured with immunoSEQ multiplex PCR; TCRdb has only the in-frame clones, and not every one. The table records approximately 150,000 clones, roughly 80% of them present only once. Sequences were derived from PBMCs, sampled after 12 months of ibrutinib treatment. The receptor set was obtained from a human donor with chronic lymphocytic leukemia.

The chain links TRBV30 to TRBJ1-2; D is perhaps TRBD1 (6 bases). This CDR3 contains 14 residues. Germline CDR1 GTSNPN, CDR2 SVGIG (reference sequence). Trimming pared 3 bases from V and 4 bases from J, leaving 15 bases between. The CDR3 spells CAWRSDRSGYGYTF. The CDR3 DNA reads TGTGCCTGGAGATCAGACAGGAGCGGCTATGGCTACACCTTC.

The V call is TRBV27, the J call TRBJ2-7, with 7 bases aligning to TRBD2. The V gene end was trimmed by 2 bases and the J gene end by 2 bases; junction bases not matched to a gene: 6. CDR1 and CDR2 (germline): MNHEY, SMNVEV (reference sequence). CDR3 length: 15 amino acids. CDR3 protein: CASSLRQGLTYEQYF. The CDR3 bases are TGTGCCAGCAGTTTACGTCAGGGACTAACCTACGAGCAGTACTTC.

This chain links TRBV9 with TRBJ1-1, with no clear D. Per germline, CDR1 SGDLS and CDR2 YYNGEE. Trimming removed 4 bases at V and 3 bases at J, with 16 bases between. The CDR3 loop spans 15 amino acids. CDR3 nucleotides: TGTGCCAGCAGCACCCAGGCTATTAAGGACACTGAAGCTTTCTTT. This translates into CASSTQAIKDTEAFF. The variable domain in full, with the rest retrieved from reference TRBV9 and TRBJ1-1, is DSGVTQTPKHLITATGQRVTLRCSPRSGDLSVYWYQQSLDQGLQFLIQYYNGEERAKGNILERFSAQQFPDLHSELNLSSLELGDSALYFCASSTQAIKDTEAFFGQGTRLTVV.

The chain recombines TRBV7-7 with TRBJ2-3, with D perhaps TRBD1 (7 bases). CDR3 size: 15 residues. CDR1 and CDR2 (germline): SSHAT, FNYEAQ (reference sequence). Between the trimmed V and J ends, which lost 5 bases and 7 bases, there was a span of 19 bases. The CDR3 loop is CASSPGQWGVNTQYF. The CDR3, as DNA: TGTGCCAGCAGCCCGGGACAGTGGGGGGTGAATACGCAGTATTTT.

The chain joins TRBV10-3 to TRBJ1-6; D ambiguous. The CDR3 length is 14 residues. Trimming pared 11 bases from V and 0 bases from J, leaving 11 bases between. The germline V gene has CDR1 ENHRY and CDR2 SYGVKD. This chain's CDR3 is CAACRSSYNSPLHF. The DNA of the CDR3 is TGTGCCGCCTGTCGGAGCTCCTATAATTCACCCCTCCACTTT.

V gene TRBV5-1 combines with J gene TRBJ2-2; weak D call: TRBD2 (5 bases). The CDR3 covers 17 residues. V was shortened by 0 bases and J by 5 bases, with 17 bases between the two germline ends. CDR1 SGHRS and CDR2 YFSETQ come from the germline V gene. CDR3 residues: CASSLATTVSGTGELFF. Here the CDR3 DNA reads TGCGCCAGCAGCTTGGCCACAACGGTGTCGGGGACCGGGGAGCTGTTTTTT.

V usage is TRBV18 and J usage is TRBJ2-1; no reliable D call. V lost 2 bases, J lost 0 bases, and 8 bases lay in between. Per germline, CDR1 KGHSH and CDR2 LQKENI. The CDR3 contains 15 residues. The CDR3 sequence is CASSPRRISYNEQFF. Here the CDR3 DNA reads TGTGCCAGCTCACCAAGGCGGATCTCCTACAATGAGCAGTTCTTC.

This clone was found a few times. This rearrangement joins TRBV28 to TRBJ2-6; D is perhaps TRBD2 (5 bases). In germline, CDR1 is MDHEN, CDR2 SYDVKM. This CDR3 spans 20 amino acids. Trimming stripped 6 bases from V and 0 bases from J, with 24 bases between. CDR3 coding DNA: TGTGCCAGCAGAATCGTCGTCCTTTTTGGCGGGTGCTCTGGGGCCAACGTCCTGACTTTC. Encoded protein: CASRIVVLFGGCSGANVLTF.